The rows below give T cell receptor beta chains drawn from one sample of a study of type 1 regulatory T cells. No antigens are known for them. TCRdb re-analysed the reads in MiXCR, keeping a single row per CDR3 protein. The data show 55,000 to 65,000 distinct CDR3 sequences, over 50% seen once. Material: cultured non-Tr1 T cells, either the whole culture or a sorted T cell fraction (not recorded which). The receptors come from a human donor in good health. Both conserved end residues are part of each CDR3. A D gene is named only where the DNA matches it firmly. The size of a clone is reported for some rows only, either as once, few or many, or as a class for expanded clones.

CSARDLKVVDTQYF	TGCAGTGCTAGAGATCTAAAGGTCGTAGATACGCAGTATTTT	14	-	TRBV20-1	TRBJ2-3	many
CASSPGGQETQYF	TGCGCCAGCAGCCCAGGGGGCCAAGAGACCCAGTACTTC	13	TRBD1	TRBV5-1	TRBJ2-5	few
CATGTTYNEQFF	TGTGCCACCGGGACTACTTACAATGAGCAGTTCTTC	12	TRBD2	TRBV10-3	TRBJ2-1	-
CASSPAPTGGTRGHEQFF	TGTGCCAGCAGCCCTGCTCCCACCGGCGGGACCAGGGGGCATGAGCAGTTCTTC	18	TRBD1	TRBV5-4	TRBJ2-1	-
CASSLVPNDAGGNYGYTF	TGTGCCAGCAGCTTAGTTCCCAATGACGCAGGGGGGAACTATGGCTACACCTTC	18	TRBD1	TRBV7-6	TRBJ1-2	-
CASSARGSSYNEQFF	TGTGCCAGCAGTGCCCGCGGGAGCTCCTACAATGAGCAGTTCTTC	15	TRBD2	TRBV6-1	TRBJ2-1	few
CASSQESGGDYEQYF	TGCGCCAGCAGCCAAGAGAGCGGGGGAGATTACGAGCAGTACTTC	15	TRBD2	TRBV4-3	TRBJ2-7	few
CSARLVGGSFSEQYF	TGCAGTGCTAGGCTGGTTGGCGGGAGTTTTTCCGAGCAGTACTTC	15	TRBD2	TRBV20-1	TRBJ2-7	few
CASSHLVPKGSSNYGYTF	TGCGCCAGCAGCCACCTCGTCCCTAAGGGCAGTTCTAACTATGGCTACACCTTC	18	-	TRBV4-1	TRBJ1-2	-
CSARDFGTAFEKLFF	TGCAGTGCTCGAGACTTCGGGACAGCGTTTGAAAAACTGTTTTTT	15	TRBD1	TRBV20-1	TRBJ1-4	-
CSAPTGGRGLSDTQYF	TGCAGTGCTCCAACAGGGGGCCGAGGGTTGTCAGATACGCAGTATTTT	16	TRBD1	TRBV20-1	TRBJ2-3	-
CSAPDRRGTTDTQYF	TGCAGTGCTCCGGACAGACGGGGGACCACAGATACGCAGTATTTT	15	-	TRBV20-1	TRBJ2-3	-
CATSSQSGIYETQYF	TGTGCCACCAGCAGTCAATCGGGAATTTATGAGACCCAGTACTTC	15	-	TRBV15	TRBJ2-5	-
CASSPNKGAYNEQFF	TGTGCCAGCTCACCGAATAAGGGAGCCTACAATGAGCAGTTCTTC	15	-	TRBV18	TRBJ2-1	-
CASSRGGTYNEQFF	TGCGCCAGCAGCCGGGGCGGCACCTACAATGAGCAGTTCTTC	14	-	TRBV5-1	TRBJ2-1	-
CASSLDGGFTDTQYF	TGTGCCAGCAGCTTGGACGGCGGGTTTACAGATACGCAGTATTTT	15	-	TRBV5-4	TRBJ2-3	medium-sized
CASSQDAGRGRGSAGYTF	TGTGCCAGCAGCCAAGACGCGGGACGGGGCAGGGGGTCGGCTGGCTACACCTTC	18	TRBD1	TRBV4-2	TRBJ1-2	-
CASSLGIGGEQYF	TGTGCCAGCAGCTTGGGTATCGGTGGCGAGCAGTACTTC	13	-	TRBV5-5	TRBJ2-7	-
CASRSGLTQETQYF	TGTGCCAGCAGATCGGGACTAACGCAAGAGACCCAGTACTTC	14	TRBD2	TRBV7-9	TRBJ2-5	few
CASIGVGETQYF	TGTGCCAGCATCGGAGTTGGGGAGACCCAGTACTTC	12	-	TRBV25-1	TRBJ2-5	-
CSARDLLGQPQHF	TGCAGTGCTAGAGATCTACTAGGTCAGCCCCAGCATTTT	13	-	TRBV20-1	TRBJ1-5	few